This passage covers 8 T cell receptor beta chains from one sample sequenced in a study of CD8 T cells in ankylosing spondylitis. The antigens of these receptors remain unknown. The study, taken as a whole, reports: A motif in TCR beta, a set of about 8 highly homologous variants, appeared characteristic of ankylosing spondylitis blood.

TCRdb used MiXCR to reprocess the 5' RACE reads, holding one entry per CDR3 protein. The sample records about 330,000 distinct CDR3 sequences, 7% to 9% being singletons. The sample comprised blood, either unsorted or a sorted T cell fraction (not recorded which). The source is a male donor with ankylosing spondylitis.

The sample holds a few counts of this clonotype. The chain links TRBV4-2 to TRBJ1-2; D gene unclear. CDR3 length: 15 residues. V dropped 2 bases and J dropped 8 bases, with 18 bases sitting between them. CDR1 is LGHNA, CDR2 YNFKEQ, per germline. This CDR3 reads CASSQMALDMIGYTF. The DNA of the CDR3 is TGTGCCAGCAGCCAAATGGCCTTGGATATGATCGGCTACACCTTC.

This clonotype was detected many times. The J gene is TRBJ2-7, the V gene TRBV29-1; D perhaps matches TRBD1 (6 bases). The germline V gene has CDR1 SQVTM and CDR2 ANQGSEA. V shed 4 bases and J shed 5 bases, with 21 bases lying between them. The CDR3 loop spans 15 amino acids. CDR3 nucleotide sequence: TGCAGCGTTGTGCACCAGGGGATAATGTCCCACGAGCAGTACTTC. Its translation: CSVVHQGIMSHEQYF.

The chain is built from TRBV7-9 and TRBJ2-7; D possibly uses TRBD1 or TRBD2 (5 bases each). CDR1 and CDR2 (germline): SEHNR, FQNEAQ (reference sequence). V shed 5 bases and J shed 4 bases, with 18 bases lying between them. The CDR3 consists of 15 residues. The CDR3 loop is CASSPPGPRMYEQYF. The CDR3 region has the DNA TGTGCCAGCAGCCCCCCGGGACCGCGTATGTACGAGCAGTACTTC.

There are a few counts of this clonotype. V and J are TRBV3-1 and TRBJ1-5; D is ambiguous. Germline loops: CDR1 LGHDT, CDR2 YNNKEL (reference sequence). The CDR3 runs to 15 residues. Trimming removed 0 bases from V and 7 bases from J, with 13 bases in between. The DNA of the CDR3 is TGTGCCAGCAGCCAAGACAACCGGGCGAGGCAGCCCCAGCATTTT. Protein sequence: CASSQDNRARQPQHF.

This clonotype was counted only a few times. V usage is TRBV9 and J usage is TRBJ2-7, with TRBD1 identical over 8 bases. The CDR3 is 15 residues long. Trimming at V came to 0 bases and at J to 2 bases, leaving 4 bases not matched to a gene. CDR1 SGDLS and CDR2 YYNGEE come from the germline V gene. The CDR3 DNA sequence: TGTGCCAGCAGCGTAGACGGGACAGGCACCTACGAGCAGTACTTC. Residues: CASSVDGTGTYEQYF.

This clonotype was seen ten or more times. The rearrangement links TRBV5-1 to TRBJ2-4; tentative D call: TRBD2 (5 bases). With 4 bases removed from V and 10 bases from J, the gap between germline ends came to 18 bases. Germline values: CDR1 SGHRS, CDR2 YFSETQ. The CDR3 is made up of 14 amino acids. The CDR3, as DNA: TGCGCCAGCAGCCCGGAAGGACTGCCAAGAATTCAGTACTTC. Encoded protein: CASSPEGLPRIQYF. Looking up the rest from reference TRBV5-1 and TRBJ2-4 gives the full variable domain: KAGVTQTPRYLIKTRGQQVTLSCSPISGHRSVSWYQQTPGQGLQFLFEYFSETQRNKGNFPGRFSGRQFSNSRSEMNVSTLELGDSALYLCASSPEGLPRIQYFGAGTRLSVL.

The chain is built from TRBV27 and TRBJ2-7; D gene ambiguous. Trimming cost V 6 bases and J 6 bases, with 15 bases left between them. The CDR3 totals 13 residues. Per germline, CDR1 MNHEY and CDR2 SMNVEV (reference sequence). The CDR3 nucleotides are TGTGCCAGCAGCCGAGAACGCGCCGGCGAGCAGTACTTC. Translated: CASSRERAGEQYF.

This clonotype has a handful of counts. The V call is TRBV20-1, the J call TRBJ2-7, with 11 bases lining up with TRBD2. Trimming took 2 bases from V and 2 from J; bases not matched to a gene: 5. CDR3 length equals 15 residues. The germline gives CDR1 DFQATT, CDR2 SNEGSKA (reference sequence). CDR3 in amino acids: CSARPGLAAPYEQYF. The CDR3 DNA reads as TGCAGTGCTAGACCGGGACTAGCGGCCCCCTACGAGCAGTACTTC.